This entry describes one TCR beta chain. No antigen is known for it. The study ran its PCR with 60 Vbeta and 13 Jbeta primers. Clones were sequenced by immunoSEQ multiplex PCR, and TCRdb holds only the in-frame ones, with some missing. In the table there are 130,000 or so clones, approximately 74% of which are singletons. This sample was included in a study of cytomegalovirus exposure and HLA in healthy donors. Study-level findings and limits: According to an earlier analysis, most TCR beta V segments yielded productive rearrangements about 87% or about 30% of the time.

The study sampled nominally healthy donors, though unrecorded immune exposures were likely. V lost 6 bases to trimming and J lost 2 bases; unmatched junction nucleotides: 3. The CDR3 has 14 amino acids. The germline V gene has CDR1 MNHEY and CDR2 SMNVEV (reference sequence). Sequencing was performed on PBMCs. This chain uses TRBV27 with TRBJ2-7; 11 bases match TRBD1. This clonotype was obtained from a man between 35 and 55 years old in good health and CMV-seropositive. CDR3: CASRPGQGAYEQYF. CDR3 nucleotides: TGTGCCAGCAGGCCGGGACAGGGGGCCTACGAGCAGTACTTC.